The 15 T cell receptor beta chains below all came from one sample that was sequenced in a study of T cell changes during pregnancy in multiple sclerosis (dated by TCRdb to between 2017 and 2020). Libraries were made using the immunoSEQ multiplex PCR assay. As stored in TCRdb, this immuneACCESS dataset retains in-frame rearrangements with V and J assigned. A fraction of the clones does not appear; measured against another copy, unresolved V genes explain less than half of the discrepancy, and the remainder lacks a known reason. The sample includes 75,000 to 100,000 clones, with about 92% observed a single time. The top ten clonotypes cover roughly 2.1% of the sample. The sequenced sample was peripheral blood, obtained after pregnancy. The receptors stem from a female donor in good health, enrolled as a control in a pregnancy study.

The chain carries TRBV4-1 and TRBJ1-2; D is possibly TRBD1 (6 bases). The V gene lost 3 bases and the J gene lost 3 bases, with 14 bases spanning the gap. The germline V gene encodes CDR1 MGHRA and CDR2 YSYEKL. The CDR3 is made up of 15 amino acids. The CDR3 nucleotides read TGCGCCAGCAGCCAGGAAGGGGGAATTGACTATGGCTACACCTTC. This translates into CASSQEGGIDYGYTF.

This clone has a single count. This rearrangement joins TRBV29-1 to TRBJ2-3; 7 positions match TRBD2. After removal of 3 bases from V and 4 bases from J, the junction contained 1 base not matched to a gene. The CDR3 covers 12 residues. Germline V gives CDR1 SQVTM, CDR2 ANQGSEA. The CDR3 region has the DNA TGCAGCGTTGAGACTAGCTCAGATACGCAGTATTTT. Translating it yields CSVETSSDTQYF.

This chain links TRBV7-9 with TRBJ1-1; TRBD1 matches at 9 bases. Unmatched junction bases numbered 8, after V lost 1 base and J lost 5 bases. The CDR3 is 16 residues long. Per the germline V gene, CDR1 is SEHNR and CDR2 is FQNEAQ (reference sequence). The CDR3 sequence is CASSLVLTGGGTEAFF. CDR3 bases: TGTGCCAGCAGCTTAGTCTTGACAGGGGGTGGAACTGAAGCTTTCTTT.

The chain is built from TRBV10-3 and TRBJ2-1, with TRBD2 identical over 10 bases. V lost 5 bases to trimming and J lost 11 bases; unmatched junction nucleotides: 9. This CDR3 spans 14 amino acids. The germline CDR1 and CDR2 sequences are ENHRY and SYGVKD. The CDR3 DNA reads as TGTGCCATCAGTTCCCCTAGCGGGGGCCCTAAGCAGTTCTTC. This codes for CAISSPSGGPKQFF.

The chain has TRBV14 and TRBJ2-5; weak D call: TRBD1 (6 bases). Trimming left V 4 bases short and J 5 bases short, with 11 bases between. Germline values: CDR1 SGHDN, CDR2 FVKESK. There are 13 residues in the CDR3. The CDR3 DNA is TGTGCCAGCAGCCTCCGGGACAAGGAGACCCAGTACTTC. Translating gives CASSLRDKETQYF.

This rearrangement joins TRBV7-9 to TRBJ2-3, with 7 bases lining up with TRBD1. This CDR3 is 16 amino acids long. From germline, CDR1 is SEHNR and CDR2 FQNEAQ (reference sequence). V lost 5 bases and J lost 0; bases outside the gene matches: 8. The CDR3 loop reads CASSEAQGPSTDTQYF. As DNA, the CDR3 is TGTGCCAGCAGCGAAGCACAGGGGCCTAGCACAGATACGCAGTATTTT.

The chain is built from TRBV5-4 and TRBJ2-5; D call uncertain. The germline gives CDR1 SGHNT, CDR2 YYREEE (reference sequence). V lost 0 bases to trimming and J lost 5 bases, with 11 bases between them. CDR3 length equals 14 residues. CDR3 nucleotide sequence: TGTGCCAGCAGCTTGGAGGCCGAGGAGGAGACCCAGTACTTC. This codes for CASSLEAEEETQYF.

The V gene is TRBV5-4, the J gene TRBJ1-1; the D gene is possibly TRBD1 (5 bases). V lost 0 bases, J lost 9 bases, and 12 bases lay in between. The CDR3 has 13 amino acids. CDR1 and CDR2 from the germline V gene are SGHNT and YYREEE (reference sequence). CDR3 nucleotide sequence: TGTGCCAGCAGCTTGGCGTCGGGGGGGAAAGCTTTCTTT. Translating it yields CASSLASGGKAFF.

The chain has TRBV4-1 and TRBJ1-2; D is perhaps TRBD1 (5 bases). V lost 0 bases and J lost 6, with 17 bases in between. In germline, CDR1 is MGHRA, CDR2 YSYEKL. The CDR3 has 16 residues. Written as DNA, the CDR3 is TGCGCCAGCAGCCAAGAGGGGCCTCCGGGGGTTGATGGCTACACCTTC. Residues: CASSQEGPPGVDGYTF.

The CDR3 nucleotides read TGTGCCAGCAGCTCTGACGCCGGGGGCTATAATTCACCCCTCCACTTT. It codes for CASSSDAGGYNSPLHF. This chain uses TRBV7-9 with TRBJ1-6; D is possibly TRBD1 (5 bases). The CDR3 contains 16 residues. Trimming pared 4 bases from V and 3 bases from J, leaving 13 bases between. CDR1 is SEHNR and CDR2 is FQNEAQ in the germline V gene (reference sequence).

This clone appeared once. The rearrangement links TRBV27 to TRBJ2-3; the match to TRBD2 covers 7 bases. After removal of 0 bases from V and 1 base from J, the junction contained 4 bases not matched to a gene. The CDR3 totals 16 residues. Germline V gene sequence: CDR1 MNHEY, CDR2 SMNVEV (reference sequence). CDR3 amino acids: CASSLSAGDRTDTQYF. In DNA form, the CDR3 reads TGTGCCAGCAGTTTATCCGCGGGAGACCGCACAGATACGCAGTATTTT.

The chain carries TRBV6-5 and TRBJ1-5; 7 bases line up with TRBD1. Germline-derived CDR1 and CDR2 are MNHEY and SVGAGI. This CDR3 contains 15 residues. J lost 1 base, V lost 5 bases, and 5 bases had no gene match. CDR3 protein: CASSPGTESNQPQHF. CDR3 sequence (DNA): TGTGCCAGCAGTCCCGGGACAGAGAGCAATCAGCCCCAGCATTTT.

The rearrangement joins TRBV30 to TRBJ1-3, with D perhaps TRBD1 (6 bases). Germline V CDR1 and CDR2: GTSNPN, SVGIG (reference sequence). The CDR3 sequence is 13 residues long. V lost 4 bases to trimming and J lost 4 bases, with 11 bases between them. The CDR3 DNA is TGTGCCTGGACCACAGGGTACGGAAACACCATATATTTT. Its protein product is CAWTTGYGNTIYF. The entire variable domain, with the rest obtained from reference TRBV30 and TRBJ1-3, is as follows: SQTIHQWPATLVQPVGSPLSLECTVEGTSNPNLYWYRQAAGRGLQLLFYSVGIGQISSEVPQNLSASRPQDRQFILSSKKLLLSDSGFYLCAWTTGYGNTIYFGEGSWLTVV.

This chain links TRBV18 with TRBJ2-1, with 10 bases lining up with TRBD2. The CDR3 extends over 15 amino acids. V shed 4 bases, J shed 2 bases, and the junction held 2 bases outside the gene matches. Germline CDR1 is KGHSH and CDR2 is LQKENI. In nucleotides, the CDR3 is TGTGCCAGCTCACGGAGCGGGGGGGCCTACAATGAGCAGTTCTTC. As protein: CASSRSGGAYNEQFF. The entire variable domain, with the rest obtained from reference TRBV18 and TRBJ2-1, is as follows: NAGVMQNPRHLVRRRGQEARLRCSPMKGHSHVYWYRQLPEEGLKFMVYLQKENIIDESGMPKERFSAEFPKEGPSILRIQQVVRGDSAAYFCASSRSGGAYNEQFFGPGTRLTVL.

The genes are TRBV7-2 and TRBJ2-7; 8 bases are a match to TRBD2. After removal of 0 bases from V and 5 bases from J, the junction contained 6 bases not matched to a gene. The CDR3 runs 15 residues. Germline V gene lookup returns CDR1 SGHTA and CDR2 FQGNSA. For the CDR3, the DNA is TGTGCCAGCAGCTTAGCCGGGTCGCGGGAGGACGAGCAGTACTTC. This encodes CASSLAGSREDEQYF. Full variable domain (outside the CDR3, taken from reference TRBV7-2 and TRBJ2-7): GAGVSQSPSNKVTEKGKDVELRCDPISGHTALYWYRQSLGQGLEFLIYFQGNSAPDKSGLPSDRFSAERTGGSVSTLTIQRTQQEDSAVYLCASSLAGSREDEQYFGPGTRLTVT.